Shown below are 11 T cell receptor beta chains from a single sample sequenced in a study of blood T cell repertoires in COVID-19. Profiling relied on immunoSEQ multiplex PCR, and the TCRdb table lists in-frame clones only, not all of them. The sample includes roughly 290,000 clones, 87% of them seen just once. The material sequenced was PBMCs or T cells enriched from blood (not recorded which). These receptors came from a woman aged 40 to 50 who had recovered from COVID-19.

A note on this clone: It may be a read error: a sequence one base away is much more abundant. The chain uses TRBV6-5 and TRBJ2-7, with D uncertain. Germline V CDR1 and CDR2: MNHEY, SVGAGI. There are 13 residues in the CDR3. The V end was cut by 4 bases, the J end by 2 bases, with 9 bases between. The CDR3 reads CASSSPVAYEQYF. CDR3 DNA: TGTGCCAGCAGTTCCCCGGTGGCCTACGAGCAGTACTTC.

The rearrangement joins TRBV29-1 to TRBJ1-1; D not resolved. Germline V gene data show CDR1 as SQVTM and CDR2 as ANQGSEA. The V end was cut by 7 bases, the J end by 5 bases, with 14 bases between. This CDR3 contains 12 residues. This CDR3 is CSAVLSATEAFF. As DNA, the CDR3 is TGCAGCGCCGTCCTATCCGCTACTGAAGCTTTCTTT.

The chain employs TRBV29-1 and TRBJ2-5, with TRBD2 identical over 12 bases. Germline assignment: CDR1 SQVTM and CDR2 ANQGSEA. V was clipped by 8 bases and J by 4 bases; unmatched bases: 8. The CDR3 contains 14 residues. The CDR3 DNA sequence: TGCAGCTGTGGGGCTAGCGGGAGGGTAGAGACCCAGTACTTC. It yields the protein CSCGASGRVETQYF.

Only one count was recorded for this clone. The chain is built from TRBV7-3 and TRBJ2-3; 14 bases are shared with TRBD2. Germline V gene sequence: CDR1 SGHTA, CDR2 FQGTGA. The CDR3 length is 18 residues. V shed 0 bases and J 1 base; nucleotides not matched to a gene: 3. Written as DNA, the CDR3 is TGTGCCAGCAGCTTAACGGGACTAGCGGGAGCGCGCACAGATACGCAGTATTTT. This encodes CASSLTGLAGARTDTQYF.

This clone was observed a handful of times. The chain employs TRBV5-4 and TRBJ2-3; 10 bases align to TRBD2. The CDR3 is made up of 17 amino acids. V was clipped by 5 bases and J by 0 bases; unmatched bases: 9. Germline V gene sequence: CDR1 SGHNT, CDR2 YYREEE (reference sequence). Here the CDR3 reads CASSPNSGRTSTDTQYF. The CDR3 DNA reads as TGTGCCAGCAGTCCAAATAGCGGGAGGACTAGCACAGATACGCAGTATTTT.

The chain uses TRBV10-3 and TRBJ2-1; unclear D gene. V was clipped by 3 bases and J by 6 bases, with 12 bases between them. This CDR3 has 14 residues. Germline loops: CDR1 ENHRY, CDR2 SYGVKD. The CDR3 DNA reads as TGTGCCATCAGTGAATCTCCCGAGGCCAATGAGCAGTTCTTC. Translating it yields CAISESPEANEQFF.

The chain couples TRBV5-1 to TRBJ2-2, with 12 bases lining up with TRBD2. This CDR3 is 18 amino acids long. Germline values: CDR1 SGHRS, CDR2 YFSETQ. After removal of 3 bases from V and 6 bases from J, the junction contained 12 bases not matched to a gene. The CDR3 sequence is CASSSPASGREVAGELFF. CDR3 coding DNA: TGCGCCAGCAGCTCCCCGGCTAGCGGGAGGGAAGTAGCCGGGGAGCTGTTTTTT.

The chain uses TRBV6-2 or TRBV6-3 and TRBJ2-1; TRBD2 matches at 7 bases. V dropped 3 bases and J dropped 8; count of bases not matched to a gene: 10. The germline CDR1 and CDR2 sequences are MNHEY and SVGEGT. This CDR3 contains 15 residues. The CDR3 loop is CASSYQAGAGDEQFF. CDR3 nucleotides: TGTGCCAGCAGTTATCAGGCCGGGGCGGGAGATGAGCAGTTCTTC.

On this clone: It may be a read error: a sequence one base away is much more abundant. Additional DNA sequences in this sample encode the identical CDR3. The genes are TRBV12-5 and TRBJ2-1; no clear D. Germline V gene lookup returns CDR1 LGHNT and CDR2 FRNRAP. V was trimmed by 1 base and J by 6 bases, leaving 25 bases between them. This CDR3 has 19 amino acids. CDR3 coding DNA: TGTGCTAGTGGTTTGGGTCCCCCCCGTAGTAGCCCCCAGACCAATGAGCAGTTCTTC. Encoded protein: CASGLGPPRSSPQTNEQFF.

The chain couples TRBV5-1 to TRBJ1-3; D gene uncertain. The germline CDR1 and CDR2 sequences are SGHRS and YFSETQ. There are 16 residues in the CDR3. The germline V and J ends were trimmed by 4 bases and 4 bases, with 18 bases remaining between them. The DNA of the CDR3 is TGCGCCAGCAGCCCCGCGGGAACTCTGGGAGGAAACACCATATATTTT. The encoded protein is CASSPAGTLGGNTIYF.

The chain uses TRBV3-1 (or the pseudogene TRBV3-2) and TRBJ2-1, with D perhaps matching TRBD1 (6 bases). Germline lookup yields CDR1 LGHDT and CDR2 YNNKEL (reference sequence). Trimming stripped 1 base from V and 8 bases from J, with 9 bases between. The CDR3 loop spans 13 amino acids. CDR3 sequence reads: CASSQGGRDEQFF. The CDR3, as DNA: TGTGCCAGCAGCCAAGGGGGGCGGGATGAGCAGTTCTTC.